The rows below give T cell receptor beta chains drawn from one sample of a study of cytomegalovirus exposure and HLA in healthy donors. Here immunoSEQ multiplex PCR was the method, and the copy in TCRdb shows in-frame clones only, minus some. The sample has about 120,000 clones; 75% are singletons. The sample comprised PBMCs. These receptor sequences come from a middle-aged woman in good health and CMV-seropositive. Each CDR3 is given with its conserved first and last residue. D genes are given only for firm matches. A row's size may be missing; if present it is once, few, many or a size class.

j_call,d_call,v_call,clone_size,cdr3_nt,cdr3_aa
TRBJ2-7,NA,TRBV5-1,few,TGCGCCAGCAGCTTGGAGGGGGGGAACTTCCACGAGCAGTACTTC,CASSLEGGNFHEQYF
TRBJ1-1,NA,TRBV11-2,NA,TGTGCCAGCAGCTTAATATCCAGGGTGGTCACTGAAGCTTTCTTT,CASSLISRVVTEAFF
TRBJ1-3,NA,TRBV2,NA,TGTGCCAGCAGTGAAGAGTGGCTGAACTCTGGAAACACCATATATTTT,CASSEEWLNSGNTIYF
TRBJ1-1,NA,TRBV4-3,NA,TGCGCCAGCAGCCCAAGGACAGAAACGAACACTGAAGCTTTCTTT,CASSPRTETNTEAFF
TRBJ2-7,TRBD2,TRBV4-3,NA,TGCGCCAGCAGCCCCGGGACTAGCGGGAGGGGCGAGCAGTACTTC,CASSPGTSGRGEQYF
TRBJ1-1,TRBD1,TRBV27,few,TGTGCCAGCAGTTTAGGGACAGGGGCCAACACTGAAGCTTTCTTT,CASSLGTGANTEAFF
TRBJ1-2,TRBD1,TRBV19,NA,TGTGCCAGTAGTCTCGGGACAGGGAGCGGCTACACCTTC,CASSLGTGSGYTF
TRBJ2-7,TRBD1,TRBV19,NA,TGTGCCAGTAGATTCGGACAGGGGATTTCCTACGAGCAGTACTTC,CASRFGQGISYEQYF
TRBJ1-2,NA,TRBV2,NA,TGTGCCAGCAGTGAAGCGGTGGGGGGGAACTATGGCTACACCTTC,CASSEAVGGNYGYTF
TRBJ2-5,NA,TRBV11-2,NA,TGTGCCAGCAGTCGACAGGCAGGGGTTGGAGAGACCCAGTACTTC,CASSRQAGVGETQYF
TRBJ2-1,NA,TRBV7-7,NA,TGTGCTAGCAGCGTCGGGGTGGGGTCCTCCTACAATGAGCAGTTCTTC,CASSVGVGSSYNEQFF
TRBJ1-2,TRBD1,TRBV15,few,TGTGCCACAGCTGATAGGACAGGACAATACACTAACTATGGCTACACCTTC,CATADRTGQYTNYGYTF
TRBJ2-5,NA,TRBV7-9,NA,TGTGCCAGCAGGACTAAATTGGGTCTACGAGAGACCCAGTACTTC,CASRTKLGLRETQYF
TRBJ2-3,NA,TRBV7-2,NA,TGTGCCAGCAAGTTGGAGTACTACACAGATACGCAGTATTTT,CASKLEYYTDTQYF
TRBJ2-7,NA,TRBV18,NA,TGTGCCAGCTCACCACCTCAGAGGCCCTACGAGCAGTACTTC,CASSPPQRPYEQYF
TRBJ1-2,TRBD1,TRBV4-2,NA,TGTGCCAGCAGCCAAGGAGGCCAGGGGGCTAACTATGGCTACACCTTC,CASSQGGQGANYGYTF
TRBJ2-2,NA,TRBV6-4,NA,TGTGCCAGCAGTGGACAGCTGATTTTCGCGAACACCGGGGAGCTGTTTTTT,CASSGQLIFANTGELFF
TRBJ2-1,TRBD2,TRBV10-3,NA,TGTGCCACGGGAGGGAGAGACAATGAGCAGTTCTTC,CATGGRDNEQFF
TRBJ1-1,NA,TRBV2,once,TGTGCCACCAACCCCCCGCAGAGGGGGTCGGACACTGAAGCTTTCTTT,CATNPPQRGSDTEAFF
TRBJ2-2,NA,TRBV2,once,TGTGCCAGCGCAGGGGCCGGGGAGCTGTTTTTT,CASAGAGELFF
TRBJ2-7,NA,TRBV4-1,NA,TGCGCCAGCAGCCAAGCCCAACAGGTCTCCGAGCAGTACTTC,CASSQAQQVSEQYF
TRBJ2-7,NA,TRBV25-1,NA,TGTGCCAGCAGTGAATGGTCAGGGTACTCCTACGAGCAGTACTTC,CASSEWSGYSYEQYF
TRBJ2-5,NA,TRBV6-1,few,TGTGCCAGCAGTGATCTGGCCGCAGAGGGGACCCAGTACTTC,CASSDLAAEGTQYF
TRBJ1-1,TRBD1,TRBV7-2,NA,TGTGCCAGCACCGACAGGGGAACTGAAGCTTTCTTT,CASTDRGTEAFF
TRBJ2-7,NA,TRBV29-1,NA,TGCAGCGTCTCCGGGACTCCGGCAACCTACGAGCAGTACTTC,CSVSGTPATYEQYF
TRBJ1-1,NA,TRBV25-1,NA,TGTGCCAGCAGTGAATGGACACCCACTGAAGCTTTCTTT,CASSEWTPTEAFF
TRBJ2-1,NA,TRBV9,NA,TGTGCCAGCAGCGTTAGTAACTACAATGAGCAGTTCTTC,CASSVSNYNEQFF
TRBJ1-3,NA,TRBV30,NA,TGTGCCTGGAACGTGGGCCCAAGCTCTGGAAACACCATATATTTT,CAWNVGPSSGNTIYF
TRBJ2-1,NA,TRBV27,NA,TGTGCCAGCAGTTTCTTCAATGAGCAGTTCTTC,CASSFFNEQFF
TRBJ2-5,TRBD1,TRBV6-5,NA,TGTGCCAGCAGGCCCGGGACAGAAATTCAAGAGACCCAGTACTTC,CASRPGTEIQETQYF
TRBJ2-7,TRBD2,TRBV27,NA,TGTGCCAGCAGTCCTCTGGGAGCGGGAGGTCCCTACGAGCAGTACTTC,CASSPLGAGGPYEQYF